One and the same sample provided the 18 T cell receptor beta chains below, sequenced in a study of technical replicates of blood from a few donors. The protocol was immunoSEQ multiplex PCR, while the TCRdb copy is restricted to in-frame clones and leaves out a portion. The sample carries around 71,000 clones, 80% to 95% recorded once. Sequencing was carried out using T cells isolated from PBMCs. All receptors come from a human donor in good health.

The chain is built from TRBV28 and TRBJ2-5, with D possibly matching TRBD1 (6 bases). The CDR3 has 10 residues. Germline loops: CDR1 MDHEN, CDR2 SYDVKM. Trimming pared 8 bases from V and 5 bases from J, leaving 6 bases between. Here the CDR3 DNA reads TGTGCCAGCGGGGGCGAGACCCAGTACTTC. Protein sequence: CASGGETQYF.

Here the CDR3 DNA reads TGCGCCAGCAGCCCCCTAGCGGGTTCCTCCTACGAGCAGTACTTC. Translation gives CASSPLAGSSYEQYF. The chain couples TRBV4-1 to TRBJ2-7; 8 bases are a match to TRBD2. The V gene's germline CDR1 is MGHRA and CDR2 YSYEKL. The CDR3 extends over 15 amino acids. With V trimmed by 4 bases and J by 0 bases, 5 bases remained unmatched.

This rearrangement joins TRBV6-5 to TRBJ1-1; TRBD1 is a possible D gene (5 bases). The germline gives CDR1 MNHEY, CDR2 SVGAGI. Trimming removed 0 bases at V and 1 base at J, with 9 bases between. This CDR3 comprises 15 residues. The CDR3 protein is CASSYSEGWNTEAFF. CDR3 nucleotides: TGTGCCAGCAGTTACTCGGAGGGGTGGAACACTGAAGCTTTCTTT.

V and J are TRBV5-4 and TRBJ2-3; D gene uncertain. Germline loops: CDR1 SGHNT, CDR2 YYREEE (reference sequence). Trimming removed 6 bases at V and 4 bases at J, with 6 bases between. The CDR3 runs 11 residues. In nucleotides, the CDR3 is TGTGCCAGCACTAAAGCAGATACGCAGTATTTT. It encodes CASTKADTQYF. Full variable domain (outside the CDR3, taken from reference TRBV5-4 and TRBJ2-3): ETGVTQSPTHLIKTRGQQVTLRCSSQSGHNTVSWYQQALGQGPQFIFQYYREEENGRGNFPPRFSGLQFPNYSSELNVNALELDDSALYLCASTKADTQYFGPGTRLTVL.

Here the CDR3 reads CASSSPSEKNTEAFF. In DNA form, the CDR3 reads TGTGCCAGCAGTTCCCCCTCTGAGAAGAACACTGAAGCTTTCTTT. V gene TRBV28 combines with J gene TRBJ1-1; unclear D gene. From germline, CDR1 is MDHEN and CDR2 SYDVKM. The CDR3 sequence is 15 residues long. The germline V and J ends were trimmed by 4 bases and 1 base, with 13 bases remaining between them.

This sequence joins TRBV5-1 and TRBJ2-2; 9 bases fit TRBD2. Per the germline V gene, CDR1 is SGHRS and CDR2 is YFSETQ. The ends lost 4 bases at V and 4 bases at J; junction bases unmatched: 8. The CDR3 totals 16 residues. The CDR3, as DNA: TGCGCCAGCAGCCTAATAGCGGGAGAACCCACCGGGGAGCTGTTTTTT. Amino acids: CASSLIAGEPTGELFF.

This rearrangement joins TRBV25-1 to TRBJ1-1; perhaps TRBD1 as D (6 bases). The germline V and J ends were trimmed by 4 bases and 3 bases, with 18 bases remaining between them. Germline values: CDR1 MGHDK, CDR2 SYGVNS. This CDR3 spans 16 amino acids. The chain's CDR3 is CASSVVGQGQDTEAFF. In nucleotides, the CDR3 is TGTGCCAGCAGTGTAGTCGGGCAGGGGCAGGACACTGAAGCTTTCTTT.

The rearrangement links TRBV7-2 to TRBJ2-7; 9 bases fit TRBD1. Germline loops: CDR1 SGHTA, CDR2 FQGNSA. Losses at the gene ends were 4 bases for V and 6 bases for J; bases not matched to a gene: 7. The CDR3 is 14 amino acids. The CDR3 reads CASSSLVGQGEQYF. CDR3 DNA sequence: TGTGCCAGCAGCTCCCTAGTGGGACAGGGCGAGCAGTACTTC.

V is TRBV5-8 and J is TRBJ2-2, with TRBD1 matching over 9 bases. Germline V CDR1 and CDR2: SGHTS, YDEGEE. There are 15 residues in the CDR3. Trimming cost V 1 base and J 5 bases; bases outside gene matches: 3. In DNA form, the CDR3 reads TGTGCCAGCAGCTTGACAGGGGGCTTGACCGGGGAGCTGTTTTTT. As protein: CASSLTGGLTGELFF.

The J gene is TRBJ1-5, the V gene TRBV7-6; 9 positions match TRBD1. The CDR3 totals 15 residues. V shed 2 bases and J 4 bases; nucleotides not matched to a gene: 3. The germline V gene has CDR1 SGHVS and CDR2 FNYEAQ. The CDR3 DNA follows: TGTGCCAGCAGCTTACCGGACAGGGGAAATCAGCCCCAGCATTTT. Protein product: CASSLPDRGNQPQHF.

This clone appeared a single time. Additional DNA sequences in this sample encode the identical CDR3. This chain joins TRBV4-1 and TRBJ2-7, with D possibly matching TRBD2 (7 bases). Per the germline V gene, CDR1 is MGHRA and CDR2 is YSYEKL. This CDR3 is 17 amino acids long. Trimming removed 5 bases from V and 0 bases from J, with 20 bases in between. CDR3 amino acids: CASSSRTSGTLSYEQYF. CDR3 in DNA: TGCGCCAGCAGCTCTCGGACTAGTGGGACACTCTCCTACGAGCAGTACTTC.

This sequence joins TRBV4-1 and TRBJ2-1, with 9 positions matching TRBD2. V shed 1 base, J shed 7 bases, and the junction held 11 bases outside the gene matches. There are 17 residues in the CDR3. The V gene's germline CDR1 is MGHRA and CDR2 YSYEKL. CDR3 sequence (DNA): TGCGCCAGCAGCCAAGGGCGGGCTAGCGGGGCAAGAAATGAGCAGTTCTTC. It specifies CASSQGRASGARNEQFF.

The CDR3 region has the DNA TGCGCCAGCAGCTTGCCAGGACTAGATTTCCACGAGCAGTACTTC. Translated: CASSLPGLDFHEQYF. The chain joins TRBV5-1 to TRBJ2-7, with 7 bases identical to TRBD2. The CDR3 sequence is 15 residues long. CDR1 is SGHRS and CDR2 is YFSETQ in the germline V gene. Trimming removed 1 base from V and 5 bases from J; junction bases left unmatched: 9.

The chain recombines TRBV18 with TRBJ2-7; 7 nucleotides line up with TRBD1. The J segment lost 2 bases and the V segment lost 5 bases, leaving 3 bases of the junction unmatched. Germline V lookup: CDR1 KGHSH, CDR2 LQKENI. The CDR3 totals 13 residues. CDR3 loop: CASSWGQTYEQYF. CDR3 in DNA: TGTGCCAGCTCATGGGGACAGACCTACGAGCAGTACTTC.

The chain links TRBV28 to TRBJ2-3; 10 bases align to TRBD2. Germline loops: CDR1 MDHEN, CDR2 SYDVKM. With V trimmed by 4 bases and J by 0 bases, 13 bases remained unmatched. The CDR3 has 19 residues. CDR3 nucleotide sequence: TGTGCCAGCAGTTCTAAGCGGGAGGGCCGAGATTTAAGCACAGATACGCAGTATTTT. Protein product: CASSSKREGRDLSTDTQYF. The entire variable domain, with the rest obtained from reference TRBV28 and TRBJ2-3, is as follows: DVKVTQSSRYLVKRTGEKVFLECVQDMDHENMFWYRQDPGLGLRLIYFSYDVKMKEKGDIPEGYSVSREKKERFSLILESASTNQTSMYLCASSSKREGRDLSTDTQYFGPGTRLTVL.

In its sample, this clone was seen a few times. The CDR3 sequence: CASSLDAGTQVGQYF. Written as DNA, the CDR3 is TGTGCCAGCAGCTTAGATGCGGGGACCCAAGTCGGGCAGTACTTC. V is TRBV7-2 and J is TRBJ2-7; TRBD2 is a possible D gene (6 bases). The CDR3 is 15 residues long. Germline V gene data show CDR1 as SGHTA and CDR2 as FQGNSA. Trimming stripped 1 base from V and 9 bases from J, with 19 bases between.

This chain joins TRBV19 and TRBJ1-2, with a tentative D call TRBD1 (5 bases). V gave up 3 bases and J gave up 6 bases, with 8 bases separating them. The germline gives CDR1 LNHDA, CDR2 SQIVND (reference sequence). The CDR3 covers 12 residues. CDR3 coding DNA: TGTGCCAGTAGTATTCAGGGAAATGGCTACACCTTC. Amino acids: CASSIQGNGYTF.

The chain is built from TRBV19 and TRBJ1-3; D possibly corresponds to TRBD1 (6 bases). Germline V gene lookup returns CDR1 LNHDA and CDR2 SQIVND (reference sequence). CDR3 length: 14 amino acids. V lost 7 bases and J 3 bases, leaving 13 bases between the germline ends. This CDR3 is CASKVRTDGNTIYF. Written as DNA, the CDR3 is TGTGCCAGTAAGGTTCGGACAGATGGAAACACCATATATTTT.